This T cell receptor beta chain was recorded in a study of Graves' ophthalmopathy and Graves' hyperthyroidism. RNA transcripts were the source from which TCR beta CDR3 regions were amplified. An initial RT-PCR round employing HTBI primers preceded a second-round multiplex PCR. MiXCR was run by TCRdb on the multiplex PCR reads, yielding one entry per CDR3 protein. The sample consists of some 520,000 distinct CDR3 sequences, approximately 14% of them appearing once. In germline, CDR1 is SNHLY, CDR2 FYNNEI. The CDR3 sequence is 12 residues long. V shed 6 bases, J shed 13 bases, and the junction held 12 bases outside the gene matches. General study results and limits: Among expanded thyroid clonotypes above 0.001 frequency, most also occurred in blood.

This clonotype was counted many times. Its antigen is still unknown. This TCR was sampled from a woman aged 30 to 39 with Graves' ophthalmopathy. The sample consisted of blood. The chain is built from TRBV2 and TRBJ2-7; 7 bases match TRBD1. CDR3 nucleotide sequence: TGTGCCAGCAGAGATTTTGGACAGGATGTTTACTTC. Its protein product is CASRDFGQDVYF.